This entry features one T cell receptor (beta chain) sequence. The antigen remains unidentified. Sequencing used immunoSEQ version 4 in survey mode. Template was genomic DNA at around 9.3 ng/uL, with up to roughly 1 ug used per sample. The method was immunoSEQ multiplex PCR; TCRdb's version includes in-frame clones alone and lacks a portion of them. The sample lists 20,000 to 25,000 clones, 74% occurring once. This CDR3 has 14 amino acids. V lost 6 bases to trimming and J lost 6 bases, with 12 bases between them. The germline V gene encodes CDR1 SNHLY and CDR2 FYNNEI. The sample is drawn from a study of persistence of HIV-infected CD4 T cells. General study points: Compared with CD3/CD28-stimulated cells, CMV- and Gag-responding cells showed lower TCRbeta richness.

An overlapping HIV-1 Gag peptide pool stimulated these cells at approximately 1 ug/peptide/mL. Sorting of responding CD4+ T cells relied on upregulated CD40 ligand together with CD69. Suppressive ART was started during chronic HIV-1 infection in these adults. The source of this sequence is an adult man with HIV who was CMV-seropositive. J is TRBJ1-6 and V is TRBV2; a weak D match, TRBD1 (6 bases). The sample in question was CD4+ T cells sorted from PBMCs after approximately 19-hour stimulation, obtained from a patient who received antiretroviral therapy. Here the CDR3 reads CASSATRGNSPLHF. The CDR3 coding sequence is TGTGCCAGCAGCGCAACCAGGGGTAATTCACCCCTCCACTTT.